Below are 28 T cell receptor beta chains sequenced from a single sample in a study of immune heterogeneity within non-small cell lung tumors. For each sample, template was 450 to 750 ng of bulk tumor genomic DNA. During surgery, several far-apart biopsies were obtained from every primary tumor. Patients underwent curative surgery for non-small cell lung cancer (untreated and newly diagnosed). The TCR beta CDR3 region underwent multiplex PCR amplification with 32 V and 13 J primers. MiXCR was run by TCRdb on the multiplex PCR reads, yielding one entry per CDR3 protein. Of about 7,200 distinct CDR3 sequences in the sample, 20% to 25% are singletons; the top ten hold over 12%. Sample: lung tumor tissue. The receptors stem from a man between 60 and 70 years old with non-small cell lung cancer.

As for this clonotype: With a much larger clone just one base away, this may be a read error. This chain connects TRBV19 to TRBJ1-5; no clear D gene. The CDR3 is 15 residues long. Germline CDR1 is LNHDA and CDR2 is SQIVND (reference sequence). The CDR3 coding sequence is TGTGCCGGTAGTATATATCCATTAAGGGATCAGCCCCAGCATTTT. Translating it yields CAGSIYPLRDQPQHF.

By share, this clonotype counts as medium-sized (0.01 to 0.1%). V is TRBV28 and J is TRBJ1-1; 9 bases line up with TRBD1. Trimming at V came to 2 bases and at J to 7 bases, leaving 8 bases not matched to a gene. The CDR3 has 15 amino acids. Germline V gene data show CDR1 as MDHEN and CDR2 as SYDVKM. The CDR3 DNA sequence: TGTGCCAGCAGTTTAGCTCGGACAGGGGTTAATGAAGCTTTCTTT. Its protein is CASSLARTGVNEAFF.

In its sample, this clonotype is medium-sized. The gene calls are TRBV6-1 and TRBJ2-5, with TRBD1 matching 7 bases. The germline gives CDR1 MNHNS, CDR2 SASEGT. The CDR3 is 16 amino acids. Trimming removed 5 bases from V and 1 base from J; junction bases left unmatched: 10. The CDR3 spells CASSSRQGRRQETQYF. CDR3 nucleotides: TGTGCCAGCAGTTCTAGACAGGGCCGGCGCCAAGAGACCCAGTACTTC.

This clonotype was recorded a few times. Possible read error: a much larger clone is one base away. The rearrangement uses TRBV5-1 and TRBJ1-6; D remains ambiguous. The germline V gene encodes CDR1 SGHRS and CDR2 YFSETQ. Trimming left V 3 bases short and J 9 bases short, with 10 bases between. The CDR3 consists of 13 residues. CDR3: CASSSYSSSPLHF. The CDR3 DNA follows: TGCGCCAGCAGCTCGTACAGTAGTTCACCCCTCCACTTT.

Turning to this clonotype: At one boundary the junction diverges from the germline segment, which might be a read error. This rearrangement joins TRBV11-2 to TRBJ2-1, with 10 bases aligning to TRBD1. The CDR3 length is 18 residues. The germline CDR1 and CDR2 sequences are SGHAT and FQNNGV. Here the CDR3 DNA reads TGTTCCAGCAGCTTGCCCGGACAGGGGGTGAGGTCCTACAATGAGCAGTTCTTC. Its protein product is CSSSLPGQGVRSYNEQFF.

This clonotype was seen many times. The chain is built from TRBV11-2 and TRBJ1-4; D is unresolved. This CDR3 spans 15 amino acids. Trimming removed 7 bases at V and 0 bases at J, with 12 bases between. Germline CDR1 reads SGHAT; CDR2 reads FQNNGV. The CDR3 protein is CASKVGSATNEKLFF. In DNA, the CDR3 is TGTGCCAGCAAGGTGGGGAGCGCAACTAATGAAAAACTGTTTTTT.

A remark on this clonotype: Just one base apart from a much larger clone, this may be a read error. CDR3 in DNA: TGTGCCAGCAACGAAAGTGGCGAGCAGTACTTC. This translates into CASNESGEQYF. The chain combines TRBV6-2 or TRBV6-3 with TRBJ2-7, with D unclear. V was trimmed by 7 bases and J by 6 bases, leaving 10 bases between them. The CDR3 is made up of 11 amino acids. Germline CDR1 is MNHEY and CDR2 is SVGEGT.

With regard to this clonotype: This clone may be a read error of a much larger clone one base away. The J gene is TRBJ2-1, the V gene TRBV10-3; TRBD2 matches at 8 bases. This CDR3 is built from 16 residues. Trimming removed 5 bases from V and 7 bases from J; junction bases left unmatched: 13. Germline CDR1 reads ENHRY; CDR2 reads SYGVKD. The CDR3 reads CAISKESGIAGNEQFF. In DNA form, the CDR3 reads TGTGCCATCAGTAAAGAATCGGGAATAGCGGGGAATGAGCAGTTCTTC.

This clonotype was found many times. The gene calls are TRBV9 and TRBJ2-3; D possibly corresponds to TRBD2 (5 bases). Germline V gene data show CDR1 as SGDLS and CDR2 as YYNGEE. The V end was cut by 6 bases, the J end by 2 bases, with 16 bases between. The CDR3 runs 15 residues. The CDR3 nucleotides read TGTGCCAGCACCCAAACTCTAGCAACCACAGATACGCAGTATTTT. Translated: CASTQTLATTDTQYF.

A note on this clonotype: Since a much larger clone is just one base distant, this may be a read error. The V gene is TRBV11-1, the J gene TRBJ1-1; 7 positions match TRBD1. From germline, CDR1 is SGHAT and CDR2 FQDESV (reference sequence). CDR3 length: 14 residues. The CDR3 DNA reads as TGTGCCAGCAGCTCCCAGAGACAGGGCACTGAAGCTATCTTT. Its protein is CASSSQRQGTEAIF.

This clonotype was found a few times. The rearrangement links TRBV2 to TRBJ1-4; D is possibly TRBD1 (5 bases). The CDR3 sequence is 15 residues long. The V gene's germline CDR1 is SNHLY and CDR2 FYNNEI. V was cut by 4 bases and J by 6 bases, with 15 bases left in between. The CDR3 DNA reads TGTGCCAGCAGTGTGAGGGGCCAAGGCGATGAAAAACTGTTTTTT. Encoded protein: CASSVRGQGDEKLFF.

This clonotype was found many times. The rearrangement links TRBV28 to TRBJ1-4; D remains unclear. Trimming took 9 bases from V and 8 from J, leaving 16 bases between them. CDR3 length: 13 residues. Germline V gene data show CDR1 as MDHEN and CDR2 as SYDVKM. The CDR3 sequence: CARHRGRDEKLFF. For the CDR3, the DNA is TGTGCCAGACATCGAGGGAGAGACGAAAAACTGTTTTTT.

This clonotype is medium-sized (0.01 to 0.1%) in the sample. The V gene is TRBV19, the J gene TRBJ1-5; 8 bases line up with TRBD1. Losses at the gene ends were 5 bases for V and 6 bases for J; bases not matched to a gene: 6. The CDR3 sequence is 14 residues long. Germline CDR1 LNHDA, CDR2 SQIVND (reference sequence). CDR3 nucleotide sequence: TGTGCCAGTAGTCCAGGGGGCCGGGGTCAGCCCCAGCATTTT. It yields the protein CASSPGGRGQPQHF.

This clonotype was counted many times. The CDR3 reads CASSATGNQPQHF. CDR3 coding DNA: TGTGCCAGCAGTGCCACGGGCAATCAGCCCCAGCATTTT. The genes are TRBV6-1 and TRBJ1-5, with no clear D. V shed 4 bases and J shed 2 bases, with 6 bases lying between them. CDR3 length equals 13 residues. The V gene's germline CDR1 is MNHNS and CDR2 SASEGT.

This clonotype is categorized as medium-sized (0.01 to 0.1%). This chain connects TRBV6-1 to TRBJ2-1; no firm D call. The CDR3 loop spans 12 amino acids. V was trimmed by 6 bases and J by 7 bases, leaving 10 bases between them. Germline-derived CDR1 and CDR2 are MNHNS and SASEGT. The CDR3 loop is CASSRRNNEQFF. CDR3 bases: TGTGCCAGCAGCCGCAGGAATAATGAGCAGTTCTTC.

Remarks on this clonotype: A much more abundant neighbour one base away suggests this may be a read error. This chain joins TRBV3-1 and TRBJ2-7, with D uncertain. This CDR3 is built from 12 residues. Germline lookup yields CDR1 LGHDT and CDR2 YNNKEL (reference sequence). The CDR3, as DNA: TGTGCCAGCAGACAAGACGACTACGAGCAGTACTTC. Protein sequence: CASRQDDYEQYF.

This clonotype is medium-sized by share. The chain links TRBV6-1 to TRBJ2-3; possibly TRBD2 for D (7 bases). CDR3 length: 14 amino acids. Germline V CDR1 and CDR2: MNHNS, SASEGT. Trimming removed 5 bases at V and 10 bases at J, with 19 bases between. The CDR3 reads CASSYDGEGGAQYF. In DNA form, the CDR3 reads TGTGCCAGCAGTTACGACGGGGAGGGGGGGGCGCAGTATTTT.

By share, this clonotype ranks as medium-sized. The chain recombines TRBV9 with TRBJ2-3, with 11 bases aligning to TRBD2. The CDR3 has 15 amino acids. Germline V gene lookup returns CDR1 SGDLS and CDR2 YYNGEE. Trimming took 0 bases from V and 9 from J; bases not matched to a gene: 6. CDR3 in DNA: TGTGCCAGCAGCGTAGGGGGTAGCGGGAGGGGAACGCAGTATTTT. Translation: CASSVGGSGRGTQYF.

Sample share makes this clonotype medium-sized. The chain couples TRBV6-1 to TRBJ1-1, with D hard to call. The CDR3 is 15 residues long. Per the germline V gene, CDR1 is MNHNS and CDR2 is SASEGT. Trimming took off 1 base at V and 0 bases at J, with 9 bases between the two ends. Here the CDR3 DNA reads TGTGCCAGCAGTGAAGTTGGAAGAATGAACACTGAAGCTTTCTTT. Amino acids: CASSEVGRMNTEAFF.

This clonotype is labeled as medium-sized. The rearrangement links TRBV2 to TRBJ2-3; TRBD2 matches at 8 bases. V gave up 3 bases and J gave up 4 bases; unmatched junction bases: 9. The CDR3 totals 16 residues. Germline CDR1 is SNHLY and CDR2 is FYNNEI. The CDR3 is CASSESGRTKADTQYF. In DNA form, the CDR3 reads TGTGCCAGCAGTGAGAGCGGGAGAACTAAGGCAGATACGCAGTATTTT.

This clonotype is categorized as medium-sized (0.01 to 0.1%). The chain combines TRBV27 with TRBJ2-7, with unresolved D. Trimming cost V 10 bases and J 0 bases, with 13 bases left between them. There are 13 residues in the CDR3. Germline V CDR1 and CDR2: MNHEY, SMNVEV (reference sequence). The CDR3 region is CATSLGISYEQYF. For the CDR3, the DNA is TGTGCCACCTCCTTGGGGATCTCCTACGAGCAGTACTTC.

Relative to its sample, this clonotype is medium-sized. The rearrangement links TRBV11-1 to TRBJ2-7; maybe TRBD2 (7 bases). The V gene lost 1 base and the J gene lost 2 bases, with 18 bases spanning the gap. Germline-derived CDR1 and CDR2 are SGHAT and FQDESV (reference sequence). The CDR3 is 17 amino acids. CDR3 coding DNA: TGTGCCAGCAGCTTAGACGGACGGGGGGCAGGTCCCTACGAGCAGTACTTC. The encoded protein is CASSLDGRGAGPYEQYF.

As for this clonotype: Given a much more abundant clone one base away, this may be a read error. The chain carries TRBV3-1 and TRBJ1-3; D unclear. The CDR3 has 13 residues. The germline gives CDR1 LGHDT, CDR2 YNNKEL (reference sequence). CDR3 protein: CASIQASGNTIYF. DNA of the CDR3: TGTGCCAGCATCCAAGCCAGTGGAAACACCATATATTTT.

This clonotype qualifies as medium-sized (0.01 to 0.1%). This chain links TRBV6-1 with TRBJ2-7; 7 nucleotides line up with TRBD1. The germline CDR1 and CDR2 sequences are MNHNS and SASEGT. V shed 6 bases and J 2 bases; nucleotides not matched to a gene: 7. This CDR3 region has 14 residues. CDR3 nucleotide sequence: TGTGCCAGCAGCCCCACAGGGGCCGCCTACGAGCAGTACTTC. Translating it yields CASSPTGAAYEQYF.

Notes on this clonotype: At one end, the junction sequence differs from germline, possibly due to a read error. J is TRBJ2-7 and V is TRBV20-1; no firm D call. Germline CDR1 and CDR2: DFQATT and SNEGSKA (reference sequence). This CDR3 comprises 10 residues. CDR3 bases: TGCAGTTCTAGAGTCTGCGAGCAGTACTTC. This gives the protein CSSRVCEQYF.

By its share, this clonotype is medium-sized. The chain links TRBV20-1 to TRBJ2-7, with 10 bases aligning to TRBD2. The germline V gene encodes CDR1 DFQATT and CDR2 SNEGSKA (reference sequence). The CDR3 contains 15 residues. V lost 0 bases, J lost 4 bases, and 6 bases stayed unmatched. The CDR3 DNA reads TGCAGTGCTAGAGATCAGGCAGCGGGAGGGTACGAGCAGTACTTC. This codes for CSARDQAAGGYEQYF.

At least ten counts were recorded for this clonotype. The chain has TRBV30 and TRBJ2-7; 7 nucleotides line up with TRBD1. CDR3 size: 14 residues. The trim removed 3 bases at V and 5 bases at J, leaving 10 bases unmatched. Germline V gives CDR1 GTSNPN, CDR2 SVGIG (reference sequence). CDR3 sequence reads: CAWRTGPKSDEQYF. CDR3 in DNA: TGTGCCTGGAGGACAGGGCCGAAGTCCGACGAGCAGTACTTC.

Note on this clonotype: Mismatch with germline at one junction end may stem from a read error. The chain joins TRBV7-7 to TRBJ2-5, with 10 bases matching TRBD2. The CDR3 is 15 amino acids. Germline CDR1 SSHAT, CDR2 FNYEAQ (reference sequence). DNA of the CDR3: TGTGCTAGCAGCTCTAGCGGGAGCTTACAAGAGACCCAGTACTTC. Its protein product is CASSSSGSLQETQYF. Using reference TRBV7-7 and TRBJ2-5 for the parts outside the CDR3, the full variable domain is GAGVSQSPRYKVTKRGQDVTLRCDPISSHATLYWYQQALGQGPEFLTYFNYEAQPDKSGLPSDRFSAERPEGSISTLTIQRTEQRDSAMYRCASSSSGSLQETQYFGPGTRLLVL.